This TCR beta chain is from a study of post-analysis software for immune sequencing data. Looking at the study overall: Patients had relapsing-remitting, secondary progressive or progressive-relapsing multiple sclerosis; some lacked subtype.

A few counts support this clonotype. What it binds is unknown. The CDR3 length is 15 residues. Germline CDR1 and CDR2: DFQATT and SNEGSKA (reference sequence). Trimming at V came to 3 bases and at J to 4 bases, leaving 12 bases not matched to a gene. cDNA libraries for TCR beta contained unique molecular identifiers. In TCRdb, the PCR reads were re-called with MiXCR into one record per CDR3 protein. Of 380,000 or so distinct CDR3 sequences in the sample, less than 35% are singletons; the top ten hold 10% to 15%. Study-level results: Patients used five TRBV segments, including TRBV5-6, TRBV5-1 and TRBV20-1, more often than controls. Those with multiple sclerosis, the patient group, showed significantly lower normalized Chao1 diversity than controls.

The chain links TRBV20-1 to TRBJ2-7; 7 bases match TRBD2. This clonotype was obtained from a girl between 10 and 17 years old with multiple sclerosis. Material: blood. The CDR3 coding sequence is TGCAGTGCTAGGCCTAACCCGGGACTACTTTACGAGCAGTACTTC. It translates to CSARPNPGLLYEQYF.